The rows below give T cell receptor beta chains drawn from one sample of a study of T cell responses to AZD1222 COVID-19 vaccine. The repertoire was sequenced with immunoSEQ multiplex PCR; TCRdb's copy has only in-frame clones and lacks some. The sample consists of approximately 110,000 clones, 87% of them appearing once. Material: peripheral blood, obtained 28 days after the second AZD1222 dose. Receptor source: an adult who received the AZD1222 COVID-19 vaccine. Both conserved end residues are part of each CDR3. A D gene is named only where the DNA matches it firmly. Where a row states a size, it is once, few, many or the class of an expanded clone; other rows omit it.

d_gene | j_gene | abundance | v_gene | CDR3aa | CDR3nt
TRBD1 | TRBJ1-5 | NA | TRBV28 | CASSLGRGERKPQHF | TGTGCCAGCAGTTTGGGCAGGGGGGAACGTAAGCCCCAGCATTTT
NA | TRBJ1-1 | NA | TRBV30 | CAWSVLENTEAFF | TGTGCCTGGAGTGTACTAGAGAACACTGAAGCTTTCTTT
NA | TRBJ1-3 | NA | TRBV18 | CASSITRRGRDSGNTIYF | TGTGCCAGCTCCATAACCCGCAGAGGACGGGACTCTGGAAACACCATATATTTT
NA | TRBJ2-1 | NA | TRBV4-1 | CASSQVGGTYNEQFF | TGCGCCAGCAGCCAAGTCGGAGGCACCTACAATGAGCAGTTCTTC
NA | TRBJ2-7 | NA | TRBV25-1 | CASSESLPKQYF | TGTGCCAGCAGTGAATCGCTCCCCAAGCAGTACTTC
TRBD1 | TRBJ1-1 | NA | TRBV5-1 | CASSVTGAAVNEAFF | TGCGCCAGCAGCGTGACAGGGGCCGCGGTGAATGAAGCTTTCTTT
NA | TRBJ2-3 | NA | TRBV7-5 | CVRSLDVRTGQDTDTQYF | TGTGTCAGAAGCTTAGACGTAAGGACAGGGCAAGACACAGATACGCAGTATTTT
NA | TRBJ1-2 | NA | TRBV7-9 | CASSLVGGNYGYTF | TGTGCCAGCAGCCTCGTGGGAGGCAACTATGGCTACACCTTC
TRBD1 | TRBJ1-1 | once | TRBV13 | CASSLGTGVTEAFF | TGTGCCAGCAGCTTAGGGACAGGGGTCACTGAAGCTTTCTTT
NA | TRBJ2-2 | NA | TRBV28 | CASSWRVTGELFF | TGTGCCAGCAGTTGGCGCGTGACCGGGGAGCTGTTTTTT
TRBD1 | TRBJ2-1 | NA | TRBV11-2 | CASSLARDRNYNEQFF | TGTGCCAGCAGCTTAGCCCGGGACAGGAACTACAATGAGCAGTTCTTC
NA | TRBJ1-2 | NA | TRBV5-1 | CASSLERGLGGYTF | TGCGCCAGCAGCTTGGAACGGGGTCTGGGAGGCTACACCTTC
TRBD1 | TRBJ1-4 | once | TRBV5-4 | CASSSTGRTEKLFF | TGTGCCAGCAGCTCGACAGGGCGAACTGAAAAACTGTTTTTT